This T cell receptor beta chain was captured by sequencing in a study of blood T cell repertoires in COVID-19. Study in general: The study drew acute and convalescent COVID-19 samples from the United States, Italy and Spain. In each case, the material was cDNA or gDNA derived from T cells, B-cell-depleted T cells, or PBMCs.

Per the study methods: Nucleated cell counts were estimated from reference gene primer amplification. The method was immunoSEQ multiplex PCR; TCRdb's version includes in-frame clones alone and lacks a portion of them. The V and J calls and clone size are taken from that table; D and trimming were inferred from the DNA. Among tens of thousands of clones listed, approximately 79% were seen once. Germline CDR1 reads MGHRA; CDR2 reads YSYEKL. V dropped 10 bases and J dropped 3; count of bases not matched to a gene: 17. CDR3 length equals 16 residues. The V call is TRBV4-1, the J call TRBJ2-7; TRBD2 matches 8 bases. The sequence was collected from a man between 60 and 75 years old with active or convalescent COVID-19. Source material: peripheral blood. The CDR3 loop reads CATSNFQTSDLYEQYF. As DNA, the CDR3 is TGCGCCACCTCTAATTTCCAGACTAGCGATCTCTACGAGCAGTACTTC.